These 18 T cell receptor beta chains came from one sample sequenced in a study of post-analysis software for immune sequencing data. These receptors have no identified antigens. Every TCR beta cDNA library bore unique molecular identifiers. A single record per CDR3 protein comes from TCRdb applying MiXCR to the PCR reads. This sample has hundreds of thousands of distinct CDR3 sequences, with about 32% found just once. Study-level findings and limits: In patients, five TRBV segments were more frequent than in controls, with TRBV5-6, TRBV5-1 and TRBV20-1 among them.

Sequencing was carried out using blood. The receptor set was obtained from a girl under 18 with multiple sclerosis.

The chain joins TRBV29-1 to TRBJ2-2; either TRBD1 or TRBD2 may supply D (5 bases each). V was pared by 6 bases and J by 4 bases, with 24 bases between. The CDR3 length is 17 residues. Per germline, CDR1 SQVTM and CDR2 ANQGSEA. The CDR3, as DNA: TGCAGCGTGGTCGGCCAGGGTGGAGGATTCGGCACCGGGGAGCTGTTTTTT. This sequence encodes CSVVGQGGGFGTGELFF.

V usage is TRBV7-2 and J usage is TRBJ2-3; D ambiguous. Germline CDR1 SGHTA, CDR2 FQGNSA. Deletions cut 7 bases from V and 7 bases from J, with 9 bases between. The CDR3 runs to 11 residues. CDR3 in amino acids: CASTSDHTQYF. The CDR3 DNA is TGTGCCAGCACCTCGGATCATACGCAGTATTTT.

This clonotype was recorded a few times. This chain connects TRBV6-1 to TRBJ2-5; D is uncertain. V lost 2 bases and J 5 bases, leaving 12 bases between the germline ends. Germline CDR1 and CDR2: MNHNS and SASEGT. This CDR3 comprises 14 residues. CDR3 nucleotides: TGTGCCAGCAGTGAATCCGGGTGGACGGAGACCCAGTACTTC. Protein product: CASSESGWTETQYF.

The CDR3 reads CASSQDRGTKLYNEQFF. The CDR3 coding sequence is TGCGCCAGCAGCCAAGATCGTGGGACCAAACTCTACAATGAGCAGTTCTTC. The V call is TRBV4-1, the J call TRBJ2-1; tentatively, D is TRBD1 or TRBD2 (5 bases each). The CDR3 length is 17 residues. Trimming stripped 0 bases from V and 3 bases from J, with 15 bases between. Germline V gene lookup returns CDR1 MGHRA and CDR2 YSYEKL.

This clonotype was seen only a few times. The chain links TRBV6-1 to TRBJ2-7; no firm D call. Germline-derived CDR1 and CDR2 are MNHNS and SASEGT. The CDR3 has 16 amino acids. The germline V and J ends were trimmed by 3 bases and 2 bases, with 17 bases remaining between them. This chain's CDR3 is CASSDSADLITYEQYF. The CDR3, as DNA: TGTGCCAGCAGTGACTCAGCAGACCTCATCACCTACGAGCAGTACTTC.

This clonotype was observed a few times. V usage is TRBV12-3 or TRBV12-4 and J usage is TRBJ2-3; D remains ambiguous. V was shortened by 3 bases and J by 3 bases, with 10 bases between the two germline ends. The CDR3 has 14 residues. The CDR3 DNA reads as TGTGCCAGCAGTTTGGACCCTGGGACAGATACGCAGTATTTT. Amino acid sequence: CASSLDPGTDTQYF.

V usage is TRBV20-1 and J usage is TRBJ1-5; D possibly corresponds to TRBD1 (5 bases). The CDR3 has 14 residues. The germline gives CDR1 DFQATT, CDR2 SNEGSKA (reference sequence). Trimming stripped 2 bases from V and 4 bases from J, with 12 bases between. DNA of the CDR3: TGCAGTGCTAGACGAGGGGTTCCGAATCAGCCCCAGCATTTT. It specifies CSARRGVPNQPQHF.

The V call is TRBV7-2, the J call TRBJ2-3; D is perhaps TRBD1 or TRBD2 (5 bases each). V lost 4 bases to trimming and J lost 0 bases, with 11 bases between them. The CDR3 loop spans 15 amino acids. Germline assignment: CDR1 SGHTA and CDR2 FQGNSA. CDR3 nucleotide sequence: TGTGCCAGCAGCTGGTCCGGGGCTAGCACAGATACGCAGTATTTT. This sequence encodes CASSWSGASTDTQYF.

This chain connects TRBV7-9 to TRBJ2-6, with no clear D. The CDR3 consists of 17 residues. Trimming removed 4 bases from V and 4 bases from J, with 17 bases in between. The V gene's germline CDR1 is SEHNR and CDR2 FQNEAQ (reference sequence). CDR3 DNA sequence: TGTGCCAGCAGCTCTAAAAGCAGGATCTTCGGGGCCAACGTCCTGACTTTC. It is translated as CASSSKSRIFGANVLTF.

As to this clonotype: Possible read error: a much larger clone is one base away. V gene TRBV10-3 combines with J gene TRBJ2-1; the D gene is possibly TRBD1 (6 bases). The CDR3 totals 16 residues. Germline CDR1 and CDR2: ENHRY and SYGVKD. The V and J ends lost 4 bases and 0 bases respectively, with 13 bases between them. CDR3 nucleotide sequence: TGTGCCATCAGTGTAGACAGGTATCGCTCCTACAATGAGCAGTTCTTC. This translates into CAISVDRYRSYNEQFF.

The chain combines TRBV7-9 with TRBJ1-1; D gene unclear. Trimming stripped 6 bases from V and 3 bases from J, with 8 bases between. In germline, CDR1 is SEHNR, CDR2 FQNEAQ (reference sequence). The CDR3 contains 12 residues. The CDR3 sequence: CASSQMDTEAFF. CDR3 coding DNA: TGTGCCAGCAGTCAAATGGACACTGAAGCTTTCTTT. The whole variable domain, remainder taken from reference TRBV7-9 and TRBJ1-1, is DTGVSQNPRHKITKRGQNVTFRCDPISEHNRLYWYRQTLGQGPEFLTYFQNEAQLEKSRLLSDRFSAERPKGSFSTLEIQRTEQGDSAMYLCASSQMDTEAFFGQGTRLTVV.

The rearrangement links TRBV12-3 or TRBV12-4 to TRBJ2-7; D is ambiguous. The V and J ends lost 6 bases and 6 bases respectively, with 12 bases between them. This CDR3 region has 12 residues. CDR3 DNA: TGTGCCAGCAGCAACACGCCTAGCGAGCAGTACTTC. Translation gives CASSNTPSEQYF.

Written as DNA, the CDR3 is TGTGCCAGCAGCTTAGGGGTTGGACGCCACGAGCAGTACTTC. This gives the protein CASSLGVGRHEQYF. This sequence joins TRBV7-2 and TRBJ2-4, with D unclear. The J call may be mistaken, given a closer DNA end match to TRBJ2-7. This CDR3 spans 14 amino acids. The V gene's germline CDR1 is SGHTA and CDR2 FQGNSA.

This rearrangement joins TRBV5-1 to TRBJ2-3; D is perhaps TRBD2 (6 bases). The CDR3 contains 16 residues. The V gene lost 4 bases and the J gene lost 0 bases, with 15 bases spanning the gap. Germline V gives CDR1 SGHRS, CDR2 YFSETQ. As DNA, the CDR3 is TGCGCCAGCAGCGGTTGGGGGGTCCTAAGCACAGATACGCAGTATTTT. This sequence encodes CASSGWGVLSTDTQYF. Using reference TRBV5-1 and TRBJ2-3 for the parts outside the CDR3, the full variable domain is KAGVTQTPRYLIKTRGQQVTLSCSPISGHRSVSWYQQTPGQGLQFLFEYFSETQRNKGNFPGRFSGRQFSNSRSEMNVSTLELGDSALYLCASSGWGVLSTDTQYFGPGTRLTVL.

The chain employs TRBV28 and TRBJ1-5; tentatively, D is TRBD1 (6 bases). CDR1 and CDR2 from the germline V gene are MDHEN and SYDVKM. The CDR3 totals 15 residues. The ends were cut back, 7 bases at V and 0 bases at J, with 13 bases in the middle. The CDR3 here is CASNSGAGSNQPQHF. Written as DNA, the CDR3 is TGTGCCAGCAACTCAGGGGCAGGTAGCAATCAGCCCCAGCATTTT.

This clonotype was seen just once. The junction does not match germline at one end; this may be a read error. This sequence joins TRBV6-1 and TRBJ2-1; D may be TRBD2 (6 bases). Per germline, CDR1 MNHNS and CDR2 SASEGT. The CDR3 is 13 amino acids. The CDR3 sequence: CANSLDYYNEQFF. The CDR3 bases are TGTGCCAACAGTTTGGACTATTACAATGAGCAGTTCTTC.

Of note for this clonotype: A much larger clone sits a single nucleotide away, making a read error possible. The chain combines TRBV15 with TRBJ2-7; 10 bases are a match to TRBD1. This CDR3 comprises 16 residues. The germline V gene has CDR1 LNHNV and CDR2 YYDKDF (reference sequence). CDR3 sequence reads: CAASRAGTGVFALQYF. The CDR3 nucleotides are TGTGCCGCCAGCAGGGCCGGGACAGGGGTTTTTGCTCTGCAGTACTTC.

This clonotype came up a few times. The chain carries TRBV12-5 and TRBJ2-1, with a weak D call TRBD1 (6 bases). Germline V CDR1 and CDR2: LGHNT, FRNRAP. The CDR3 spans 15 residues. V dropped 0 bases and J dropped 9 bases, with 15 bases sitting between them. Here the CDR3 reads CASGLVTTGWTEQFF. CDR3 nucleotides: TGTGCTAGTGGTTTGGTAACGACAGGCTGGACTGAGCAGTTCTTC.